This is a list of T cell receptor beta chains from one sample in a study of human T cells and chemical hapten exposure. TCRdb independently ran MiXCR on the RACE reads; one entry per CDR3 protein. The sample lists some 200,000 distinct CDR3 sequences, under 25% occurring once. The sample consisted of whole blood, taken in connection with sensitization to the hapten diphenylcyclopropenone (DPC). These receptors were taken from a woman in her forties or fifties with alopecia areata. Some clones in this sample may be carry-over from other donors' samples. CDR3s include the opening cysteine and the closing phenylalanine or tryptophan. Each record gives: V gene, J gene, D gene, clone size, CDR3 DNA, CDR3 protein. The D gene is left open where the match is weak. A row's size may be missing; if present it is once, few, many or a size class.

>TRBV5-1|TRBJ1-2|.|few
TGCGCCAGCAGCTTGGAGCCTGGCAACTATGGCTACACCTTC
CASSLEPGNYGYTF
>TRBV29-1|TRBJ2-2|.|.
TGCAGCGTTGAAGTGGGGGGTTCCGGGGAGCTGTTTTTT
CSVEVGGSGELFF
>TRBV4-2|TRBJ1-5|.|.
TGTGCCAGCAGCCAGGGTCGGGGGGGTGGCCAGCCCCAGCATTTT
CASSQGRGGGQPQHF
>TRBV29-1|TRBJ1-3|TRBD1|.
TGCAGCGCAGGGGGCAGCCCTGGAAACACCATATATTTT
CSAGGSPGNTIYF
>TRBV2|TRBJ1-2|.|.
TGTGCCAGCAGCGTTCCGGGACCGGGCTATGGCTACACCTTC
CASSVPGPGYGYTF
>TRBV6-2/TRBV6-3|TRBJ1-5|.|.
TGTGCCAGCAGTGAAGAGGGGTATAGCAATCAGCCCCAGCATTTT
CASSEEGYSNQPQHF
>TRBV7-2|TRBJ2-1|TRBD1|few
TGTGCCAGCAGCTTAGCCCCCCAGGGGGTTACGTTCTTC
CASSLAPQGVTFF
>TRBV6-1|TRBJ1-1|.|few
TGTGCCAGCAGTGAATCGTTATCCGTCCAGGACACTGAAGCTTTCTTT
CASSESLSVQDTEAFF
>TRBV20-1|TRBJ1-2|TRBD1|few
TGCAGTGCTAGAGGGACAGGGGGCTACTATGGCTACACCTTC
CSARGTGGYYGYTF
>TRBV9|TRBJ2-1|.|.
TGTGCCAGCAGCGTAGTTAGCGGAAAGTACAATGAGCAGTTCTTC
CASSVVSGKYNEQFF
>TRBV6-2/TRBV6-3|TRBJ2-2|.|few
TGTGCCAGCAGTCTACATTACACCGGGGAGCTGTTTTTT
CASSLHYTGELFF
>TRBV11-1|TRBJ1-2|TRBD1|few
TGTGCCAGCAGCTCAACCTGGGGACAGGAAGACAACTATGGCTACACCTTC
CASSSTWGQEDNYGYTF
>TRBV7-8|TRBJ1-2|TRBD1|.
TGTGCCAGCAGCCAGCCGGGACAGGGCCATGGCTACACCTTC
CASSQPGQGHGYTF
>TRBV24-1|TRBJ2-5|TRBD1|few
TGTGCCACCAGTGATTTGCATGGACAGGCGGCAGAGACCCAGTACTTC
CATSDLHGQAAETQYF
>TRBV12-3/TRBV12-4|TRBJ1-1|.|.
TGTGCCAGCAGTTTAATTAGGGGGGCTGAAGCTTTCTTT
CASSLIRGAEAFF
>TRBV10-3|TRBJ2-1|TRBD1|many
TGTGCCATCAGCTTCTCGACAGGGACGAATGAGCAGTTCTTC
CAISFSTGTNEQFF
>TRBV5-1|TRBJ2-1|TRBD2|.
TGCGCCAGCAGACTGGGACTAAACTCCTACAATGAGCAGTTCTTC
CASRLGLNSYNEQFF
>TRBV5-1|TRBJ2-3|.|few
TGCGCCAGCGCTCCCGCAGGGTTTGATACGCAGTATTTT
CASAPAGFDTQYF
>TRBV6-6|TRBJ2-5|TRBD2|few
TGTGCCAGCAGACACGGGGGGGAGACCCAGTACTTC
CASRHGGETQYF
>TRBV12-3/TRBV12-4|TRBJ1-4|TRBD1|.
TGTGCCAGCGGGACGGACAGGGTATTGGGAAAACTGTTTTTT
CASGTDRVLGKLFF
>TRBV7-7|TRBJ2-2|TRBD2|.
TGTGCTAGCAGCCTTCAGAGCGGGAGCGGCGGGGAGCTGTTTTTT
CASSLQSGSGGELFF
>TRBV10-3|TRBJ1-1|TRBD1|many
TGTGCCATTTCTCCGACAGGGCCTTTAGGCAACACTGAAGCTTTCTTT
CAISPTGPLGNTEAFF
>TRBV12-3/TRBV12-4|TRBJ2-3|TRBD1|.
TGTGCCAGCAGTCCCCGGACAGGGGGCACAGATACGCAGTATTTT
CASSPRTGGTDTQYF
>TRBV5-1|TRBJ1-1|.|few
TGCGCCAGCAGCCGGACAGCGAACACTGAAGCTTTCTTT
CASSRTANTEAFF
>TRBV10-3|TRBJ1-1|TRBD1|many
TGTGCCATCAGTTCCCCCGGGGACAGTATGAACACTGAAGCTTTCTTT
CAISSPGDSMNTEAFF
>TRBV20-1|TRBJ2-3|.|once
TGCAGTGCTAGAAGGGGGGCGGCGGGTGCAGATACGCAGTATTTT
CSARRGAAGADTQYF
>TRBV5-1|TRBJ1-2|TRBD1|.
TGCGCCAGCAGCCCCTGGACAGGGGAATACTATGGCTACACCTTC
CASSPWTGEYYGYTF
>TRBV5-6|TRBJ2-2|.|many
TGTGCCAGCAGCTTTTCGCACTTTCACACCGGGGAGCTGTTTTTT
CASSFSHFHTGELFF
>TRBV20-1|TRBJ2-7|.|few
TGCAGTGCCCAACAGGGCGGATACGAGCAGTACTTC
CSAQQGGYEQYF
>TRBV25-1|TRBJ2-5|.|.
TGTGCCAGCAGTGGGTTTGGCGGGATAGACGGAGAGACCCAGTACTTC
CASSGFGGIDGETQYF
>TRBV12-5|TRBJ2-3|TRBD1|.
TGTGCTAGTGGCCGGCAAAGAATAGACAGGGGGACAGATACGCAGTATTTT
CASGRQRIDRGTDTQYF
>TRBV20-1|TRBJ1-1|.|.
TGCAGTGCTAGAGGGACAGTCTCCGGCGCGGAAGCTTTCTTT
CSARGTVSGAEAFF
>TRBV4-1|TRBJ2-2|.|.
TGCGCCAGCAGCCAAAGACTAGCCGGGGAGCTGTTTTTT
CASSQRLAGELFF
>TRBV30|TRBJ2-5|TRBD1|.
TGTGCCTGGAGTGTAACAGGGGTAGGGGAGACCCAGTACTTC
CAWSVTGVGETQYF
>TRBV2|TRBJ2-7|TRBD2|.
TGTGCCAGCAGTGGTGCTCTCCGTACTAGCGGGACTGCCTACGAGCAGTACTTC
CASSGALRTSGTAYEQYF
>TRBV27|TRBJ2-7|.|many
TGTGCCAGCAGTGAACTAAGGGACTTCCCTTTTGGCCCCTACGAGCAGTACTTC
CASSELRDFPFGPYEQYF
>TRBV6-6|TRBJ1-1|.|.
TGTGCCAGCAGTTACCAAACTCCCCTTGCTGCCAGGATCACTGAAGCTTTCTTT
CASSYQTPLAARITEAFF
>TRBV5-5|TRBJ1-2|.|.
TGTGCCAGCAGCTTGGACAGGAATGGCTACACCTTC
CASSLDRNGYTF
>TRBV10-3|TRBJ2-6|TRBD1|.
TGTGCGCTAGGGACAGACTCCCCCTCTGGGGCCAACGTCCTGACTTTC
CALGTDSPSGANVLTF
>TRBV5-4|TRBJ1-1|.|.
TGTGCCAGCAGCCGCGAACTCGCGACTGAAGCTTTCTTT
CASSRELATEAFF
>TRBV6-2/TRBV6-3|TRBJ2-1|TRBD1|few
TGTGCCAGCAGTTACTCGATAGTGGACAGGGATTACAATGAGCAGTTCTTC
CASSYSIVDRDYNEQFF
>TRBV12-3/TRBV12-4|TRBJ2-3|.|few
TGTGCCAGCAGTAAAACCCTCGCGGGCACAGATACGCAGTATTTT
CASSKTLAGTDTQYF
>TRBV7-3|TRBJ2-1|TRBD1|.
TGTGCCAGCAGCTTAGATGGGACAGCCGCTAACGAGCAGTTCTTC
CASSLDGTAANEQFF